Listed below are T cell receptor beta chains from one sample, sequenced in a study of cytomegalovirus exposure and HLA in healthy donors. TCRdb's table, derived via immunoSEQ multiplex PCR, lists solely in-frame clones and lacks some. Here the sample spans about 130,000 clones, 70% to 80% being singletons. What was sequenced was PBMCs. The receptors stem from a human donor in good health. Each CDR3 is given with its conserved first and last residue. Each record gives: V gene, J gene, CDR3 protein.

>TRBV11-2|TRBJ1-3
CASSLYRHRLSSGNTIYF
>TRBV2|TRBJ2-1
CASRAGTADYNEQFF
>TRBV9|TRBJ1-2
CASSDLQGISGYTF
>TRBV9|TRBJ2-7
CASSPRDARSYEQYF
>TRBV7-8|TRBJ2-3
CASRPLYVLDTQYF
>TRBV5-4|TRBJ2-2
CASSFGAGYTGELFF
>TRBV6-6|TRBJ2-3
CASSYRREVPDTQYF
>TRBV5-6|TRBJ2-7
CASSWGRYSSYEQYF
>TRBV28|NA
CASSLLLTSVSYEQYF
>TRBV19|TRBJ2-1
CASSRTSGSYNEQFF
>TRBV5-6|TRBJ1-2
CASRWGEAAANYGYTF
>TRBV15|TRBJ2-2
CATSGPKQAGAPRGGELFF
>TRBV4-3|TRBJ2-7
CASSLFLSGVIYEQYF
>TRBV4-3|TRBJ2-3
CASSQGAGTPVTDTQYF
>TRBV7-2|TRBJ1-3
CASRRAGGYSGNTIYF
>TRBV27|TRBJ2-1
CASSLVAGKKQFF
>TRBV7-6|TRBJ1-6
CASSARTASYNSPLHF
>TRBV28|TRBJ1-1
CASSFRTGTAQEAFF
>TRBV4-2|TRBJ2-1
CASSQDGGGGRYEQFF
>TRBV27|TRBJ2-4
CASSLSGLWRLGVGKNIQYF
>TRBV11-1|TRBJ2-2
CASSKTSGGGTGELFF
>TRBV2|TRBJ1-6
CASLGGRGINSPLHF
>TRBV6-1|TRBJ2-7
CASSDVGAEGYEQYF
>TRBV30|TRBJ1-1
CAWDRNMNTEAFF
>TRBV11-2|TRBJ1-5
CASSLGTGGSNQPQHF
>TRBV6-6|TRBJ1-2
CASSSRGQGGYTF
>TRBV11-2|TRBJ2-1
CASSLGGVGGEQFF
>TRBV29-1|TRBJ2-3
CSVYFDGRADTQYF
>TRBV29-1|TRBJ1-2
CSTPGQGNYGYTF
>TRBV15|TRBJ2-2
CATSLPPGRGLTGELFF
>TRBV27|TRBJ2-4
CASSKTGFKNIQYF
>TRBV5-1|TRBJ1-6
CASRQINQGYRSSPLHF
>TRBV4-3|TRBJ1-4
CASSYTGSGKLFF
>TRBV30|TRBJ1-1
CALEPGGTEAFF
>TRBV10-3|TRBJ2-3
CAISDPREARTSGTDTQYF
>TRBV14|TRBJ1-2
CASSQGVRTGTIYGYTF
>TRBV4-2|TRBJ1-5
CASRKQGGSNQPQHF
>TRBV30|TRBJ2-5
CAWGSGSGGGETQYF
>TRBV5-4|TRBJ1-1
CASSDRVGDTEAFF
>TRBV2|TRBJ1-2
CASRVDSFGGYTF
>TRBV28|TRBJ2-7
CASSGRLAGVFEQYF
>TRBV7-2|TRBJ2-7
CASSLSRSYEQYF
>TRBV7-9|TRBJ2-2
CASSLRGNTGELFF
>TRBV14|TRBJ1-2
CASSKTANYGYTF
>TRBV7-9|TRBJ2-5
CASSSGDSQETQYF
>TRBV6-6|TRBJ2-7
CASRGVYYEQYF
>TRBV7-2|TRBJ2-5
CASSSSSGGAFETQYF
>TRBV9|TRBJ2-3
CASSVGSSGDHYTQYF
>TRBV19|TRBJ2-7
CASSIDPTGGSYEQYF
>TRBV5-6|TRBJ1-2
CASSLQGAYYGYTF
>TRBV4-2|TRBJ2-7
CASSQTTGQGAEEQYF
>TRBV15|TRBJ2-2
CATSRDRTGAGELFF
>TRBV7-9|TRBJ1-1
CASSAKQGRGEAFF
>TRBV30|TRBJ1-2
CAWSMTRGYGYTF
>TRBV27|TRBJ2-1
CASSWGQPETYNEQFF